These 29 T cell receptor beta chains originate from one sample sequenced in a study of response to subunit inactivated influenza vaccine. Via MiXCR, TCRdb re-called the RT-PCR reads, giving one row per CDR3 protein. The sample gives under 200,000 distinct CDR3 sequences, approximately 10% of which show up once; over 10% is in the top ten. The sample in question was non-naive T cells sorted from PBMCs, obtained roughly 47 days after vaccination. These receptors were collected from a man aged 50-60 years who received an inactivated influenza vaccine.

The rearrangement joins TRBV18 to TRBJ1-5, with 9 bases fitting TRBD1. The CDR3 extends over 15 amino acids. Germline trimming cut 4 bases from V and 2 bases from J; bases unmatched to any gene: 3. The V gene's germline CDR1 is KGHSH and CDR2 LQKENI. CDR3 DNA: TGTGCCAGCTCACGGACAGGGGACGGCAATCAGCCCCAGCATTTT. It encodes CASSRTGDGNQPQHF.

This sequence joins TRBV27 and TRBJ2-4; D might be TRBD1 or TRBD2, each matching 5 bases. CDR1 and CDR2 (germline): MNHEY, SMNVEV (reference sequence). The CDR3 totals 18 residues. Trimming left V 5 bases short and J 3 bases short, with 23 bases between. This CDR3 is CASSRPAPPGTGKNIQYF. The CDR3 DNA follows: TGTGCCAGCAGTCGTCCGGCCCCACCGGGGACGGGCAAAAACATTCAGTACTTC.

This clonotype showed up many times. This chain links TRBV7-2 with TRBJ2-2; perhaps TRBD2 as D (6 bases). The V and J ends lost 7 bases and 5 bases respectively, with 14 bases between them. Germline assignment: CDR1 SGHTA and CDR2 FQGNSA. CDR3 length equals 14 residues. Here the CDR3 reads CASTSFGGTGELFF. CDR3 nucleotides: TGTGCCAGCACCTCCTTTGGGGGGACCGGGGAGCTGTTTTTT.

The J gene is TRBJ1-1, the V gene TRBV28; D gene ambiguous. The germline V gene has CDR1 MDHEN and CDR2 SYDVKM. The CDR3 is made up of 12 amino acids. Trimming pared 10 bases from V and 3 bases from J, leaving 12 bases between. CDR3 nucleotide sequence: TGTGCCACCCGCCTTCGGGACACTGAAGCTTTCTTT. Translating gives CATRLRDTEAFF.

This clonotype was picked up a small number of times. This chain joins TRBV5-1 and TRBJ2-2; weak D call: TRBD1 (5 bases). Germline assignment: CDR1 SGHRS and CDR2 YFSETQ. Trimming removed 0 bases from V and 4 bases from J, with 10 bases in between. The CDR3 spans 15 residues. CDR3 amino acids: CASSLVGPGTGELFF. In nucleotides, the CDR3 is TGCGCCAGCAGCTTGGTGGGGCCAGGCACCGGGGAGCTGTTTTTT.

This clonotype was recorded at least ten times. This chain connects TRBV6-5 to TRBJ2-7, with 10 bases aligning to TRBD1. V gave up 2 bases and J gave up 5 bases; unmatched junction bases: 6. Germline-derived CDR1 and CDR2 are MNHEY and SVGAGI. This CDR3 region has 15 residues. The CDR3 nucleotides read TGTGCCAGCAGTTACCCGGGACAGGGGAGGAACGAGCAGTACTTC. Residues: CASSYPGQGRNEQYF.

This clonotype was observed many times. This chain uses TRBV5-1 with TRBJ1-1, with D perhaps TRBD1 (6 bases). Between the trimmed V and J ends, which lost 3 bases and 3 bases, there was a span of 18 bases. CDR3 size: 16 residues. Germline V lookup: CDR1 SGHRS, CDR2 YFSETQ. The CDR3, as DNA: TGCGCCAGCAGCTCCACGACCGGGACAATCCACACTGAAGCTTTCTTT. Protein sequence: CASSSTTGTIHTEAFF.

Comments on this clonotype: Just one base apart from a much larger clone, this may be a read error. The chain uses TRBV7-2 and TRBJ2-7; D possibly corresponds to TRBD1 (6 bases). CDR3 length: 14 residues. Trimming removed 5 bases from V and 4 bases from J, with 15 bases in between. Per germline, CDR1 SGHTA and CDR2 FQGNSA. The CDR3 loop reads CASSPRSGDYEQYF. DNA for the CDR3: TGTGCCAGCAGCCCCCGGTCAGGGGATTACGAGCAGTACTTC.

In its sample, this clonotype was seen many times. The chain carries TRBV12-3 or TRBV12-4 and TRBJ2-7, with 10 positions matching TRBD2. The CDR3 consists of 14 residues. Trimming at V came to 4 bases and at J to 1 base, leaving 1 base not matched to a gene. CDR3 nucleotides: TGTGCCAGCAGTTGGACTAGCGGATCCTACGAGCAGTACTTC. Translated, it gives CASSWTSGSYEQYF.

The genes are TRBV20-1 and TRBJ2-5, with 7 nucleotides matching TRBD2. This CDR3 is 13 amino acids long. Unmatched junction bases numbered 5, after V lost 6 bases and J lost 1 base. Germline CDR1 DFQATT, CDR2 SNEGSKA (reference sequence). CDR3 sequence (DNA): TGCAGTGCCCCGGGACTACCCCAAGAGACCCAGTACTTC. This encodes CSAPGLPQETQYF.

The chain couples TRBV20-1 to TRBJ1-2; TRBD1 is a possible D gene (5 bases). V was trimmed by 5 bases and J by 4 bases, leaving 8 bases between them. The CDR3 consists of 11 residues. Germline-derived CDR1 and CDR2 are DFQATT and SNEGSKA (reference sequence). CDR3 nucleotide sequence: TGCAGTGCTGGCGACAGCTATGGCTACACCTTC. Protein sequence: CSAGDSYGYTF.

V and J are TRBV7-9 and TRBJ2-1; 8 nucleotides line up with TRBD2. In germline, CDR1 is SEHNR, CDR2 FQNEAQ (reference sequence). With V trimmed by 5 bases and J by 4 bases, 10 bases remained unmatched. The CDR3 contains 16 residues. CDR3 DNA: TGTGCCAGCAGCCGCCTCGGGGCGGGGGGTTACAATGAGCAGTTCTTC. Its protein product is CASSRLGAGGYNEQFF. Combining the CDR3 with reference TRBV7-9 and TRBJ2-1 gives the whole variable domain DTGVSQNPRHKITKRGQNVTFRCDPISEHNRLYWYRQTLGQGPEFLTYFQNEAQLEKSRLLSDRFSAERPKGSFSTLEIQRTEQGDSAMYLCASSRLGAGGYNEQFFGPGTRLTVL.

This chain joins TRBV7-9 and TRBJ2-2, with TRBD2 as a possible D gene (5 bases). V shed 2 bases and J shed 3 bases, with 10 bases lying between them. CDR3 length: 15 amino acids. Looked up from germline, CDR1 is SEHNR and CDR2 is FQNEAQ (reference sequence). The CDR3 DNA reads TGTGCCAGCAGCTTACGGGGAGTGCACACCGGGGAGCTGTTTTTT. As protein: CASSLRGVHTGELFF.

This clonotype has more than one count but fewer than ten. The V call is TRBV9, the J call TRBJ1-3, with unresolved D. The length of the CDR3 is 16 residues. V was pared by 0 bases and J by 0 bases, with 10 bases between. CDR1 is SGDLS, CDR2 YYNGEE, per germline. This CDR3 is CASSVGFVYSGNTIYF. In DNA form, the CDR3 reads TGTGCCAGCAGCGTAGGATTTGTATACTCTGGAAACACCATATATTTT. The full variable domain, its missing parts supplied by reference TRBV9 and TRBJ1-3, is DSGVTQTPKHLITATGQRVTLRCSPRSGDLSVYWYQQSLDQGLQFLIQYYNGEERAKGNILERFSAQQFPDLHSELNLSSLELGDSALYFCASSVGFVYSGNTIYFGEGSWLTVV.

This chain connects TRBV19 to TRBJ1-6; tentative D call: TRBD1 (5 bases). Germline assignment: CDR1 LNHDA and CDR2 SQIVND (reference sequence). The length of the CDR3 is 16 residues. Between the trimmed V and J ends, which lost 4 bases and 4 bases, there was a span of 14 bases. CDR3 nucleotides: TGTGCCAGTAGTACCGTATGGGGGTCGTATAATTCACCCCTCCACTTT. It codes for CASSTVWGSYNSPLHF.

This clonotype was counted a few times. V gene TRBV6-1 combines with J gene TRBJ1-1, with 7 nucleotides matching TRBD1. Germline assignment: CDR1 MNHNS and CDR2 SASEGT. This CDR3 has 14 amino acids. V dropped 6 bases and J dropped 1; count of bases not matched to a gene: 5. The CDR3 loop is CASRSGGGNTEAFF. As DNA, the CDR3 is TGTGCCAGCAGATCAGGGGGAGGGAACACTGAAGCTTTCTTT.

V and J are TRBV10-3 and TRBJ1-2; tentative D call: TRBD1 (5 bases). The CDR3 is 13 amino acids. Germline values: CDR1 ENHRY, CDR2 SYGVKD. V was cut by 2 bases and J by 8 bases, with 12 bases left in between. CDR3 loop: CAISEDSLRGYTF. In DNA form, the CDR3 reads TGTGCCATCAGTGAGGACAGCCTCCGGGGCTACACCTTC.

The chain recombines TRBV12-3 or TRBV12-4 with TRBJ1-2, with a weak D call TRBD1 (6 bases). The CDR3 has 13 amino acids. Trimming cost V 2 bases and J 7 bases, with 11 bases left between them. The CDR3 sequence: CASSLRGLGGYTF. CDR3 nucleotides: TGTGCCAGCAGTTTACGGGGGCTGGGTGGCTACACCTTC.

This chain links TRBV2 with TRBJ1-4; D is possibly TRBD1 (5 bases). The germline V gene encodes CDR1 SNHLY and CDR2 FYNNEI. V was clipped by 5 bases and J by 7 bases, with 11 bases between them. This CDR3 spans 13 amino acids. The DNA of the CDR3 is TGTGCCAGCAGTTTTAAGGGACTTGAAAAACTGTTTTTT. Its protein is CASSFKGLEKLFF.

This clonotype has at least ten counts. The CDR3 region has the DNA TGTGCCAGCAGTTCCTCGGGACTAGCGTTGAATGAGCAGTTCTTC. This gives the protein CASSSSGLALNEQFF. The V gene is TRBV12-3 or TRBV12-4, the J gene TRBJ2-1; 10 bases are shared with TRBD2. This CDR3 spans 15 amino acids. V dropped 4 bases and J dropped 7; count of bases not matched to a gene: 7.

The chain employs TRBV11-2 and TRBJ2-7; D gene uncertain. In germline, CDR1 is SGHAT, CDR2 FQNNGV. The V end lost 3 bases, the J end lost 1 base, and 7 bases lay between the germline ends. This CDR3 is built from 13 residues. The chain's CDR3 is CASSLLQSYEQYF. CDR3 nucleotide sequence: TGTGCCAGCAGCTTGCTCCAGTCCTACGAGCAGTACTTC.

V usage is TRBV6-5 and J usage is TRBJ1-4; 11 bases align to TRBD1. V trimming: 2 bases; J trimming: 7 bases; junction bases outside the gene matches: 6. This CDR3 is built from 16 residues. The germline V gene encodes CDR1 MNHEY and CDR2 SVGAGI. CDR3 DNA sequence: TGTGCCAGCAGTTACGCGAGGACAGGGGGCGGTGAAAAACTGTTTTTT. Residues: CASSYARTGGGEKLFF.

This rearrangement joins TRBV7-9 to TRBJ2-2, with TRBD2 identical over 9 bases. Germline V gene data show CDR1 as SEHNR and CDR2 as FQNEAQ (reference sequence). This CDR3 is 16 amino acids long. J was trimmed by 0 bases and V by 5 bases; bases with no gene match: 4. The CDR3 spells CASSATSGTNTGELFF. The CDR3, as DNA: TGTGCCAGCAGCGCGACTAGCGGAACGAACACCGGGGAGCTGTTTTTT.

This clonotype was counted at least ten times. The chain carries TRBV3-1 and TRBJ2-1; D remains unclear. In germline, CDR1 is LGHDT, CDR2 YNNKEL (reference sequence). Trimming cost V 6 bases and J 7 bases, with 10 bases left between them. This CDR3 has 12 amino acids. The CDR3 DNA reads as TGTGCCAGCAGACACGCAGGAAATGAGCAGTTCTTC. Protein product: CASRHAGNEQFF.

This clonotype was counted ten times or more. V is TRBV3-1 and J is TRBJ1-2, with D tentatively TRBD1 (5 bases). V dropped 0 bases and J dropped 8 bases, with 19 bases sitting between them. Germline V gene lookup returns CDR1 LGHDT and CDR2 YNNKEL (reference sequence). The CDR3 is made up of 16 amino acids. The CDR3 spells CASSQEPRAFPFGYTF. Written as DNA, the CDR3 is TGTGCCAGCAGCCAAGAACCCAGGGCCTTTCCTTTCGGCTACACCTTC. Drawing the rest from reference TRBV3-1 and TRBJ1-2, the complete variable domain is DTAVSQTPKYLVTQMGNDKSIKCEQNLGHDTMYWYKQDSKKFLKIMFSYNNKELIINETVPNRFSPKSPDKAHLNLHINSLELGDSAVYFCASSQEPRAFPFGYTFGSGTRLTVV.

The table lists this clonotype with a few counts. The chain employs TRBV7-8 and TRBJ2-1, with 11 bases fitting TRBD2. J gave up 0 bases and V 4 bases, and 8 bases lay outside the gene matches. Germline CDR1 reads SGHVS; CDR2 reads FQNEAQ. The CDR3 is 18 amino acids. The CDR3 protein is CASSYPSGGLFSYNEQFF. In nucleotides, the CDR3 is TGTGCCAGCAGCTACCCTAGCGGGGGGTTATTCTCCTACAATGAGCAGTTCTTC.

The V gene is TRBV5-1, the J gene TRBJ2-1, with 11 bases identical to TRBD2. V lost 0 bases, J lost 7 bases, and 9 bases stayed unmatched. The germline V gene encodes CDR1 SGHRS and CDR2 YFSETQ. CDR3 length: 17 residues. CDR3 coding DNA: TGCGCCAGCAGCTTGGCCTCGATAGGACTAGCGGGTAATGAGCAGTTCTTC. It is translated as CASSLASIGLAGNEQFF.

This clonotype was counted only a few times. The V gene is TRBV5-1, the J gene TRBJ2-3, with D unresolved. The CDR3 contains 16 residues. Germline values: CDR1 SGHRS, CDR2 YFSETQ. The ends were cut back, 0 bases at V and 2 bases at J, with 13 bases in the middle. Written as DNA, the CDR3 is TGCGCCAGCAGCTTGGGTGCAAACCCCTACACAGATACGCAGTATTTT. It yields the protein CASSLGANPYTDTQYF.

Ten or more counts support this clonotype. The genes are TRBV6-5 and TRBJ1-2; weak D call: TRBD1 (5 bases). CDR1 is MNHEY, CDR2 SVGAGI, per germline. The V end was cut by 2 bases, the J end by 5 bases, with 12 bases between. The CDR3 has 14 residues. CDR3 residues: CASSYDSASYGYTF. Here the CDR3 DNA reads TGTGCCAGCAGTTACGACAGCGCGTCGTATGGCTACACCTTC.